This T cell receptor (beta chain) was profiled in a study of cytomegalovirus exposure and HLA in healthy donors. Study-wide context: A data release that came early held 75 million to 85 million unique TCRs from HLA-typed donors. Findings and caveats of the study: Across HLA loci, a later analysis found differing TCR association rates, with DRB1 most and HLA-C fewest. Other equally common chains were less clonally expanded than HLA-associated TCR beta chains, a later analysis showed.

13 Jbeta primers and 60 Vbeta primers were used for the PCR. In the original analysis: Unique TCR beta chains numbered approximately 80 million in a later analysis, with roughly 10 million shared. The protocol was immunoSEQ multiplex PCR, while the TCRdb copy is restricted to in-frame clones and leaves out a portion. V, J and clone size are those of that table, while D and trimming were read from the DNA. The data show about 200,000 clones, 79% seen once. Details on this clone: Its antigen remains unknown.

Between the trimmed V and J ends, which lost 9 bases and 8 bases, there was a span of 19 bases. This CDR3 spans 14 amino acids. Germline CDR1 is MNHNS and CDR2 is SASEGT. V is TRBV6-1 and J is TRBJ1-4, with D perhaps matching TRBD1 (5 bases). Sequenced: PBMCs. The sequence was obtained from a man aged 45-65 years in good health and CMV-seronegative. CDR3 sequence reads: CASEAGGLGEKLFF. For the CDR3, the DNA is TGTGCCAGTGAGGCGGGGGGTCTAGGCGAAAAACTGTTTTTT.